A single sample gave rise to the 31 T cell receptor beta chains below, sequenced in a study of shared clonotypes between healthy human individuals. Some clones are missing from TCRdb's copy, which holds only in-frame ones; the method was immunoSEQ multiplex PCR. The repertoire holds roughly 500,000 clones, with 90% to 96% as singletons. Sequenced material: naive CD4+ T cells sorted from blood. Described subset: CD45RA+ positively selected. All receptors come from a woman aged 25 to 39 in good health.

This clone came up once. The gene calls are TRBV5-1 and TRBJ1-2; D is uncertain. Deletions cut 1 base from V and 2 bases from J, with 3 bases between. The CDR3 is 12 amino acids. The germline gives CDR1 SGHRS, CDR2 YFSETQ. The CDR3, as DNA: TGCGCCAGCAGCTTGCTAAACTATGGCTACACCTTC. The encoded protein is CASSLLNYGYTF.

The chain links TRBV18 to TRBJ1-2; TRBD1 matches at 10 bases. CDR3 length: 15 amino acids. Germline CDR1 is KGHSH and CDR2 is LQKENI. V lost 5 bases, J lost 8 bases, and 11 bases stayed unmatched. In DNA, the CDR3 is TGTGCCAGCTCATCCGCGACAGGGGGCGAGAGCGGCTACACCTTC. Translating gives CASSSATGGESGYTF.

The rearrangement links TRBV19 to TRBJ2-7; 9 bases line up with TRBD1. Germline CDR1 and CDR2: LNHDA and SQIVND (reference sequence). The length of the CDR3 is 16 residues. J was trimmed by 4 bases and V by 4 bases; bases with no gene match: 11. The CDR3 sequence: CASSRTGQGLWYEQYF. The CDR3 DNA is TGTGCCAGTAGTAGGACGGGACAGGGTTTATGGTACGAGCAGTACTTC.

CDR3 nucleotide sequence: TGTGCCAGCAGCCCCGGGGGCCGCGATACGCAGTATTTT. Its translation: CASSPGGRDTQYF. The rearrangement links TRBV11-3 to TRBJ2-3; D possibly matches TRBD1 or TRBD2 (6 bases each). Trimming pared 5 bases from V and 6 bases from J, leaving 12 bases between. The germline V gene has CDR1 SGHNT and CDR2 YENEEA. This CDR3 is 13 amino acids long.

V is TRBV28 and J is TRBJ1-4; D call uncertain. V was clipped by 6 bases and J by 5 bases, with 7 bases between them. In germline, CDR1 is MDHEN, CDR2 SYDVKM. The CDR3 extends over 12 amino acids. The CDR3, as DNA: TGTGCCAGCAGGGTGCTGAATGAAAAACTGTTTTTT. Protein product: CASRVLNEKLFF. Full variable domain (remainder filled in from reference TRBV28 and TRBJ1-4): DVKVTQSSRYLVKRTGEKVFLECVQDMDHENMFWYRQDPGLGLRLIYFSYDVKMKEKGDIPEGYSVSREKKERFSLILESASTNQTSMYLCASRVLNEKLFFGSGTQLSVL.

The chain uses TRBV19 and TRBJ1-1, with 8 bases matching TRBD1. The CDR3 is 15 residues long. Germline lookup yields CDR1 LNHDA and CDR2 SQIVND (reference sequence). J gave up 6 bases and V 2 bases, and 8 bases lay outside the gene matches. DNA for the CDR3: TGTGCCAGTAGTATATTGGCAGGGGGCTTCTCTGAAGCTTTCTTT. Its translation is CASSILAGGFSEAFF.

V is TRBV5-1 and J is TRBJ2-7, with 9 bases matching TRBD2. CDR1 SGHRS and CDR2 YFSETQ come from the germline V gene. With 4 bases clipped from V and 4 bases from J, the junction kept 12 bases outside the gene matches. The CDR3 is 16 amino acids. CDR3 protein: CASSHRAGGARYEQYF. For the CDR3, the DNA is TGCGCCAGCAGCCACCGAGCGGGAGGCGCGAGGTACGAGCAGTACTTC.

In its sample, this clone was seen a few times. The CDR3 bases are TGTGCCAGCAGCTTAGAATGGGTCAACACTGAAGCTTTCTTT. Translating gives CASSLEWVNTEAFF. The chain is built from TRBV11-2 and TRBJ1-1; D is unclear. V was clipped by 0 bases and J by 2 bases, with 7 bases between them. Germline V gene sequence: CDR1 SGHAT, CDR2 FQNNGV. CDR3 size: 14 residues.

This clone was counted once. The V call is TRBV28, the J call TRBJ1-4; unclear D gene. Germline CDR1 and CDR2: MDHEN and SYDVKM. V was shortened by 4 bases and J by 1 base, with 7 bases between the two germline ends. This CDR3 is 14 amino acids long. DNA of the CDR3: TGTGCCAGCAGTTCGGCCGAAACTAATGAAAAACTGTTTTTT. As protein: CASSSAETNEKLFF.

This sequence joins TRBV21-1 and TRBJ2-1; the table's D gene call, TRBD1, was not cross checked with the DNA. TRBV21-1 is reported as a pseudogene. The CDR3 covers 16 residues. For the CDR3, the DNA is TGTGCCAGCAGCCAGGGAAGGGACAAAAGGGACAATGAGCAGTTCTTC. Translation: CASSQGRDKRDNEQFF.

The chain combines TRBV28 with TRBJ2-7; D unclear. CDR3 length: 15 residues. V was clipped by 6 bases and J by 0 bases, with 15 bases between them. Germline V gives CDR1 MDHEN, CDR2 SYDVKM. This chain's CDR3 is CASRSDGSVSYEQYF. CDR3 in DNA: TGTGCCAGCAGATCCGATGGCTCGGTCTCCTACGAGCAGTACTTC.

This clone was counted a single time. The V and J genes are TRBV7-6 and TRBJ2-6, with a possible D match to TRBD2 (5 bases). V gave up 3 bases and J gave up 0 bases, with 15 bases separating them. The CDR3 is 18 residues long. Per germline, CDR1 SGHVS and CDR2 FNYEAQ. The CDR3 coding sequence is TGTGCCAGCAGCTTCGGACCGACTAAGCGCTCTGGGGCCAACGTCCTGACTTTC. It yields the protein CASSFGPTKRSGANVLTF.

The genes are TRBV2 and TRBJ2-7; 11 nucleotides line up with TRBD2. CDR1 is SNHLY, CDR2 FYNNEI, per germline. This CDR3 spans 16 amino acids. V lost 6 bases, J lost 0 bases, and 7 bases stayed unmatched. The CDR3 DNA follows: TGTGCCAGCAGCGGGACTAGCGGAACACACTCCTACGAGCAGTACTTC. It specifies CASSGTSGTHSYEQYF.

For this clone: Within the sample, other DNA sequences also encode this same CDR3. J is TRBJ1-5 and V is TRBV6-5; 8 bases align to TRBD1. CDR3 length: 15 amino acids. V shed 6 bases, J shed 0 bases, and the junction held 4 bases outside the gene matches. The germline V gene encodes CDR1 MNHEY and CDR2 SVGAGI. The CDR3 nucleotides read TGTGCCAGCAGCCGGGACAGGAATAGCAATCAGCCCCAGCATTTT. As protein: CASSRDRNSNQPQHF.

V and J are TRBV5-1 and TRBJ1-1; 7 bases match TRBD1. This CDR3 comprises 14 residues. J gave up 5 bases and V 4 bases, and 8 bases lay outside the gene matches. The germline V gene encodes CDR1 SGHRS and CDR2 YFSETQ. The CDR3 bases are TGCGCCAGCAGCGACCAGGGGGGGAGTACTGAAGCTTTCTTT. It specifies CASSDQGGSTEAFF.

The rearrangement links TRBV7-9 to TRBJ2-7, with a possible D match to TRBD1 (6 bases). V was trimmed by 5 bases and J by 5 bases, leaving 22 bases between them. Germline assignment: CDR1 SEHNR and CDR2 FQNEAQ (reference sequence). The CDR3 runs to 16 residues. Here the CDR3 reads CASSPNHRQVVHEQYF. The DNA for the CDR3 is TGTGCCAGCAGCCCAAACCACCGACAGGTAGTTCACGAGCAGTACTTC.

V and J are TRBV6-1 and TRBJ1-2, with 9 bases matching TRBD1. Trimming removed 6 bases from V and 2 bases from J; junction bases left unmatched: 1. CDR3 size: 13 residues. CDR1 MNHNS and CDR2 SASEGT come from the germline V gene. The CDR3 nucleotides read TGTGCCAGCAGAGGGACAGGGAACTATGGCTACACCTTC. Amino acids: CASRGTGNYGYTF.

The chain joins TRBV11-2 to TRBJ2-5; 13 bases are a match to TRBD2. Germline-derived CDR1 and CDR2 are SGHAT and FQNNGV. J lost 5 bases, V lost 5 bases, and 8 bases had no gene match. This CDR3 has 16 residues. This chain's CDR3 is CASSIGLAGVRETQYF. DNA of the CDR3: TGTGCCAGCAGCATCGGACTAGCGGGAGTTCGGGAGACCCAGTACTTC.

This chain links TRBV18 with TRBJ2-7; no reliable D call. This CDR3 is built from 15 residues. The germline CDR1 and CDR2 sequences are KGHSH and LQKENI. Trimming stripped 3 bases from V and 2 bases from J, with 14 bases between. The CDR3 sequence is CASSPGLSETYEQYF. In DNA form, the CDR3 reads TGTGCCAGCTCACCCGGTCTTTCGGAAACCTACGAGCAGTACTTC.

V gene TRBV2 combines with J gene TRBJ2-3; weak D call: TRBD1 (5 bases). V lost 7 bases to trimming and J lost 0 bases, with 20 bases between them. Germline V gives CDR1 SNHLY, CDR2 FYNNEI. The CDR3 covers 17 residues. The DNA for the CDR3 is TGTGCCAGCACCGGCCCCACTGGACAACGCAGCACAGATACGCAGTATTTT. Its translation: CASTGPTGQRSTDTQYF.

The chain joins TRBV14 to TRBJ2-3; the D gene is possibly TRBD2 (5 bases). CDR1 is SGHDN, CDR2 FVKESK, per germline. The CDR3 contains 13 residues. Trimming cost V 4 bases and J 4 bases, with 9 bases left between them. The CDR3 coding sequence is TGTGCCAGCAGCCCCCAACTAGCAGATACGCAGTATTTT. This gives the protein CASSPQLADTQYF. Variable domain in full (rest from reference TRBV14 and TRBJ2-3): EAGVTQFPSHSVIEKGQTVTLRCDPISGHDNLYWYRRVMGKEIKFLLHFVKESKQDESGMPNNRFLAERTGGTYSTLKVQPAELEDSGVYFCASSPQLADTQYFGPGTRLTVL.

The chain has TRBV28 and TRBJ1-3; maybe TRBD1 (6 bases). The germline V gene has CDR1 MDHEN and CDR2 SYDVKM. Trimming removed 5 bases from V and 6 bases from J, with 17 bases in between. The CDR3 has 15 residues. CDR3 residues: CASSPGQTGENTIYF. The CDR3 nucleotides read TGTGCCAGCAGTCCCGGACAGACAGGTGAAAACACCATATATTTT.

This chain links TRBV7-2 with TRBJ2-7, with no clear D. With 1 base removed from V and 4 bases from J, the gap between germline ends came to 11 bases. Germline CDR1 and CDR2: SGHTA and FQGNSA. The CDR3 is 14 residues long. The CDR3 is CASSLEVASYEQYF. DNA for the CDR3: TGTGCCAGCAGCTTAGAGGTAGCCTCTTACGAGCAGTACTTC.

This rearrangement joins TRBV5-1 to TRBJ2-5; 10 positions match TRBD2. The closer fit of TRBJ2-7 to the DNA end suggests the J call may be wrong. Germline-derived CDR1 and CDR2 are SGHRS and YFSETQ. The CDR3 loop spans 16 amino acids. The CDR3, as DNA: TGCGCCAGCAGCTCCCGCGGACTAGCGGATTCCTACGAGCAGTACTTC. Translation gives CASSSRGLADSYEQYF.

The gene calls are TRBV28 and TRBJ1-5; D possibly corresponds to TRBD1 (6 bases). Germline values: CDR1 MDHEN, CDR2 SYDVKM. This CDR3 has 16 residues. Trimming took 5 bases from V and 2 from J, leaving 16 bases between them. CDR3 protein: CASSGDTLGGNQPQHF. CDR3 nucleotide sequence: TGTGCCAGCAGTGGGGACACCCTCGGGGGCAATCAGCCCCAGCATTTT.

The V gene is TRBV4-1, the J gene TRBJ1-1; no reliable D call. CDR1 is MGHRA, CDR2 YSYEKL, per germline. The CDR3 is 12 residues long. The V end lost 1 base, the J end lost 11 bases, and 11 bases lay between the germline ends. The CDR3 sequence: CASSQVLGWAFF. In DNA, the CDR3 is TGCGCCAGCAGCCAAGTCCTAGGTTGGGCTTTCTTT.

The chain has TRBV5-6 and TRBJ2-1; D call uncertain. Germline lookup yields CDR1 SGHDT and CDR2 YYEEEE. V lost 4 bases and J lost 7, with 6 bases in between. The CDR3 has 11 amino acids. The CDR3 DNA is TGTGCCAGCAGCCTCAGTAATGAGCAGTTCTTC. Its translation: CASSLSNEQFF.

V and J are TRBV11-2 and TRBJ2-7; 14 bases match TRBD2. The CDR3 has 16 amino acids. CDR1 is SGHAT, CDR2 FQNNGV, per germline. The J segment lost 2 bases and the V segment lost 5 bases, leaving 5 bases of the junction unmatched. This CDR3 reads CASSIPGLAGAYEQYF. The CDR3 region has the DNA TGTGCCAGCAGCATTCCGGGACTAGCGGGAGCCTACGAGCAGTACTTC.

The rearrangement joins TRBV29-1 to TRBJ2-1; D might be TRBD1 (6 bases). Germline loops: CDR1 SQVTM, CDR2 ANQGSEA. The CDR3 length is 17 residues. V lost 6 bases, J lost 9 bases, and 30 bases lay in between. As DNA, the CDR3 is TGCAGCGTCCAAGATCCCTCCGGGGCAGGGGCCTGGGGTGAGCAGTTCTTC. It codes for CSVQDPSGAGAWGEQFF.

The V call is TRBV4-1, the J call TRBJ1-5; D is undetermined. The CDR3 totals 21 residues. V lost 0 bases and J 2 bases, leaving 26 bases between the germline ends. Germline V lookup: CDR1 MGHRA, CDR2 YSYEKL. The CDR3 sequence: CASSQDSPNPVALRGNQPQHF. CDR3 nucleotide sequence: TGCGCCAGCAGCCAAGATTCCCCTAATCCTGTCGCCCTTAGGGGCAATCAGCCCCAGCATTTT.

This clone was found once. The J gene is TRBJ2-7, the V gene TRBV7-9; 7 bases fit TRBD2. The V gene's germline CDR1 is SEHNR and CDR2 FQNEAQ (reference sequence). The trim removed 5 bases at V and 1 base at J, leaving 8 bases unmatched. The CDR3 has 15 residues. For the CDR3, the DNA is TGTGCCAGCAGCCCTAGCGGAGCTACTTCCTACGAGCAGTACTTC. This gives the protein CASSPSGATSYEQYF.